This entry describes one T cell receptor (beta chain). The data derive from a study of blood T cell repertoires in COVID-19. Background on the study: Donors in the United States, Italy and Spain gave samples during acute or convalescent COVID-19.

This table comes from immunoSEQ multiplex PCR, and its TCRdb copy is limited to in-frame clones, with some not included. The data show 150,000 to 200,000 clones, 88% seen once. The length of the CDR3 is 15 residues. Germline V gene data show CDR1 as SGHRS and CDR2 as YFSETQ. V was clipped by 4 bases and J by 3 bases, with 15 bases between them. The clonotype comes from a human donor in a cohort sampled during active COVID-19. The chain employs TRBV5-1 and TRBJ2-3, with D perhaps matching TRBD1 (6 bases). The specimen was peripheral blood. CDR3 amino acids: CASSDPRGNTDTQYF. The CDR3 DNA reads as TGCGCCAGCAGCGACCCCAGGGGTAATACAGATACGCAGTATTTT.